Below are 25 T cell receptor beta chains sequenced from a single sample in a study of blood T cell repertoires in COVID-19. Produced via immunoSEQ multiplex PCR; TCRdb's table is partial and in-frame only. This repertoire shows some 26,000 clones, roughly 80% found once; its top ten account for nearly 40%. The material sequenced was peripheral blood. These receptors came from a man aged 65 to 85 with acute or convalescent COVID-19.

The chain has TRBV7-9 and TRBJ2-3; TRBD2 matches at 11 bases. In germline, CDR1 is SEHNR, CDR2 FQNEAQ (reference sequence). Germline trimming cut 8 bases from V and 2 bases from J; bases unmatched to any gene: 3. CDR3 length equals 14 residues. CDR3 DNA sequence: TGTGCCAGCCGGACTAGCGGGCCCACAGATACGCAGTATTTT. Translation gives CASRTSGPTDTQYF.

This rearrangement joins TRBV10-3 to TRBJ2-2; maybe TRBD1 (6 bases). This CDR3 has 15 amino acids. Germline CDR1 reads ENHRY; CDR2 reads SYGVKD. V dropped 8 bases and J dropped 1 base, with 14 bases sitting between them. The CDR3 region is CAISASGQNTGELFF. CDR3 sequence (DNA): TGTGCCATCTCGGCCTCGGGACAGAACACCGGGGAGCTGTTTTTT.

The gene calls are TRBV2 and TRBJ1-5, with 7 bases aligning to TRBD1. The CDR3 consists of 15 residues. Germline lookup yields CDR1 SNHLY and CDR2 FYNNEI. The trim removed 7 bases at V and 2 bases at J, leaving 8 bases unmatched. In DNA, the CDR3 is TGTGCCAGCATTAACCACAGGGGCGGCAATCAGCCCCAGCATTTT. Its protein product is CASINHRGGNQPQHF.

This clone turned up a few times. This chain joins TRBV12-3 or TRBV12-4 and TRBJ1-2; the D gene is possibly TRBD1 (6 bases). V lost 4 bases and J lost 8, with 14 bases in between. This CDR3 spans 13 amino acids. The chain's CDR3 is CASSSQQGSGYTF. DNA for the CDR3: TGTGCCAGCAGTTCCCAACAGGGTTCAGGCTACACCTTC.

The J gene is TRBJ1-1, the V gene TRBV6-2 or TRBV6-3; D ambiguous. V lost 1 base to trimming and J lost 5 bases, with 5 bases between them. The CDR3 has 12 residues. The germline V gene encodes CDR1 MNHEY and CDR2 SVGEGT. The chain's CDR3 is CASSYYETEAFF. CDR3 nucleotides: TGTGCCAGCAGTTACTACGAGACTGAAGCTTTCTTT.

V and J are TRBV10-3 and TRBJ1-2, with 10 bases that match TRBD1. The CDR3 totals 13 residues. Germline CDR1 ENHRY, CDR2 SYGVKD. The V and J ends lost 9 bases and 7 bases, in that order; junction bases with no gene match: 8. As DNA, the CDR3 is TGTGCCATTCGGGGACAGGGGCAAGGTGGCTACACCTTC. It translates to CAIRGQGQGGYTF.

The chain is built from TRBV13 and TRBJ2-1, with 10 bases that match TRBD2. The germline CDR1 and CDR2 sequences are PRHDT and FYEKMQ (reference sequence). Losses at the gene ends were 5 bases for V and 4 bases for J; bases not matched to a gene: 5. The CDR3 runs 15 residues. CDR3 coding DNA: TGTGCCAGCAGCCTGGCGACTAGCGGGTACAATGAGCAGTTCTTC. The encoded protein is CASSLATSGYNEQFF. Looking up the rest from reference TRBV13 and TRBJ2-1 gives the full variable domain: AAGVIQSPRHLIKEKRETATLKCYPIPRHDTVYWYQQGPGQDPQFLISFYEKMQSDKGSIPDRFSAQQFSDYHSELNMSSLELGDSALYFCASSLATSGYNEQFFGPGTRLTVL.

The CDR3 region has the DNA TGTGCCAGTAGTATATCATCCCTGGCGGGGGGCCGGGATACGCAGTATTTT. Amino acids: CASSISSLAGGRDTQYF. The chain links TRBV19 to TRBJ2-3; 8 bases align to TRBD2. V shed 2 bases, J shed 6 bases, and the junction held 13 bases outside the gene matches. Looked up from germline, CDR1 is LNHDA and CDR2 is SQIVND (reference sequence). The CDR3 extends over 17 amino acids.

In nucleotides, the CDR3 is TGTGCCAGCAGCTTAGGTATAGCGGGAGGGCCCAGCCGCGAGACCCAGTACTTC. Its translation: CASSLGIAGGPSRETQYF. This chain links TRBV7-2 with TRBJ2-5; 11 nucleotides agree with TRBD2. Trimming cost V 1 base and J 5 bases; bases outside gene matches: 12. This CDR3 region has 18 residues. Germline V CDR1 and CDR2: SGHTA, FQGNSA.

This chain joins TRBV9 and TRBJ1-6, with TRBD1 as a possible D gene (5 bases). V gave up 3 bases and J gave up 2 bases, with 12 bases separating them. CDR1 is SGDLS, CDR2 YYNGEE, per germline. CDR3 length: 16 amino acids. CDR3 DNA sequence: TGTGCCAGCAGCGCCCAGGGTAACGCCTATAATTCACCCCTCCACTTT. It encodes CASSAQGNAYNSPLHF.

V and J are TRBV18 and TRBJ2-7; D perhaps matches TRBD2 (6 bases). V was trimmed by 5 bases and J by 5 bases, leaving 19 bases between them. The germline gives CDR1 KGHSH, CDR2 LQKENI. The length of the CDR3 is 15 residues. Here the CDR3 reads CASSFPSVGRHEQYF. As DNA, the CDR3 is TGTGCCAGCTCATTCCCTAGCGTTGGGCGACACGAGCAGTACTTC.

The V and J genes are TRBV28 and TRBJ2-2, with D possibly TRBD1 on 5 matching bases. The V and J ends lost 7 bases and 3 bases respectively, with 9 bases between them. Germline V lookup: CDR1 MDHEN, CDR2 SYDVKM. The CDR3 loop spans 13 amino acids. For the CDR3, the DNA is TGTGCCAGCAACACAGGTTACACCGGGGAGCTGTTTTTT. It is translated as CASNTGYTGELFF.

This chain connects TRBV7-2 to TRBJ2-7; TRBD1 is a possible D gene (7 bases). V was trimmed by 5 bases and J by 4 bases, leaving 15 bases between them. The germline V gene encodes CDR1 SGHTA and CDR2 FQGNSA. This CDR3 has 14 residues. CDR3 sequence (DNA): TGTGCCAGCAGCCCCAGCGCAGGGGGGTACGAGCAGTACTTC. Amino acid sequence: CASSPSAGGYEQYF.

This clone appeared a few times. The V call is TRBV7-8, the J call TRBJ2-2; tentatively, D is TRBD2 (5 bases). Trimming took off 5 bases at V and 4 bases at J, with 14 bases between the two ends. CDR3 length equals 15 residues. CDR1 and CDR2 (germline): SGHVS, FQNEAQ. The DNA for the CDR3 is TGTGCCAGCAGCACCAAAGGACTCTCCACCGGGGAGCTGTTTTTT. It codes for CASSTKGLSTGELFF.

The V call is TRBV28, the J call TRBJ1-2; 9 nucleotides line up with TRBD1. Germline lookup yields CDR1 MDHEN and CDR2 SYDVKM. V shed 11 bases, J shed 4 bases, and the junction held 8 bases outside the gene matches. The length of the CDR3 is 13 residues. CDR3 sequence reads: CAYRGPGSYGYTF. In nucleotides, the CDR3 is TGTGCCTACAGGGGGCCAGGTAGCTATGGCTACACCTTC.

V and J are TRBV7-6 and TRBJ2-1; 7 bases are shared with TRBD2. The germline gives CDR1 SGHVS, CDR2 FNYEAQ. V shed 3 bases, J shed 15 bases, and the junction held 5 bases outside the gene matches. The CDR3 contains 11 residues. CDR3 sequence (DNA): TGTGCCAGCAGCTTCTTAGCGGGCCCGTTCTTC. This translates into CASSFLAGPFF. Combining the CDR3 with reference TRBV7-6 and TRBJ2-1 gives the whole variable domain GAGVSQSPRYKVTKRGQDVALRCDPISGHVSLYWYRQALGQGPEFLTYFNYEAQQDKSGLPNDRFSAERPEGSISTLTIQRTEQRDSAMYRCASSFLAGPFFGPGTRLTVL.

The CDR3 nucleotides read TGTGCCAGCTCAGCGACAGGCACCTACGAGCAGTACTTC. As protein: CASSATGTYEQYF. The genes are TRBV18 and TRBJ2-7; a weak D match, TRBD1 (6 bases). Germline V gene sequence: CDR1 KGHSH, CDR2 LQKENI. Between the trimmed V and J ends, which lost 5 bases and 2 bases, there was a span of 10 bases. The CDR3 totals 13 residues. The variable domain in full, completed from reference TRBV18 and TRBJ2-7, reads NAGVMQNPRHLVRRRGQEARLRCSPMKGHSHVYWYRQLPEEGLKFMVYLQKENIIDESGMPKERFSAEFPKEGPSILRIQQVVRGDSAAYFCASSATGTYEQYFGPGTRLTVT.

V is TRBV15 and J is TRBJ1-5; D not certain. The CDR3 is 15 amino acids. Germline V CDR1 and CDR2: LNHNV, YYDKDF (reference sequence). Trimming pared 3 bases from V and 4 bases from J, leaving 13 bases between. The CDR3 DNA reads as TGTGCCACCAGCAGGGGCCGGGATATTAATCAGCCCCAGCATTTT. This sequence encodes CATSRGRDINQPQHF.

The chain combines TRBV3-1 (or the pseudogene TRBV3-2) with TRBJ2-3, with TRBD2 identical over 9 bases. Germline assignment: CDR1 LGHDT and CDR2 YNNKEL (reference sequence). The CDR3 spans 14 residues. The J segment lost 5 bases and the V segment lost 3 bases, leaving 3 bases of the junction unmatched. The CDR3 loop is CASSQREGIDTQYF. CDR3 sequence (DNA): TGTGCCAGCAGCCAGCGGGAGGGGATAGATACGCAGTATTTT.

The rearrangement uses TRBV19 and TRBJ2-2; D is uncertain. Germline-derived CDR1 and CDR2 are LNHDA and SQIVND (reference sequence). V lost 4 bases and J lost 2, with 17 bases in between. The CDR3 runs 17 residues. The CDR3 loop reads CASSNSITLKNTGELFF. The CDR3 bases are TGTGCCAGTAGTAACTCCATAACCCTGAAAAACACCGGGGAGCTGTTTTTT.

The V gene is TRBV27, the J gene TRBJ2-2; TRBD1 matches at 7 bases. With 7 bases clipped from V and 4 bases from J, the junction kept 6 bases outside the gene matches. Germline V gives CDR1 MNHEY, CDR2 SMNVEV (reference sequence). The CDR3 runs 14 residues. In nucleotides, the CDR3 is TGTGCCAGCAAGTTGCGGACAGGCACCGGGGAGCTGTTTTTT. Protein sequence: CASKLRTGTGELFF.

This chain uses TRBV18 with TRBJ2-3; TRBD1 is a possible D gene (5 bases). This CDR3 has 14 residues. The V gene's germline CDR1 is KGHSH and CDR2 LQKENI. Between the trimmed V and J ends, which lost 0 bases and 5 bases, there was a span of 9 bases. The CDR3 DNA is TGTGCCAGCTCACCACCATCAGGGCAAGATACGCAGTATTTT. Translated: CASSPPSGQDTQYF. Looking up the rest from reference TRBV18 and TRBJ2-3 gives the full variable domain: NAGVMQNPRHLVRRRGQEARLRCSPMKGHSHVYWYRQLPEEGLKFMVYLQKENIIDESGMPKERFSAEFPKEGPSILRIQQVVRGDSAAYFCASSPPSGQDTQYFGPGTRLTVL.

This clone was observed a few times. This chain uses TRBV14 with TRBJ1-3, with a possible D match to TRBD1 (5 bases). CDR1 and CDR2 (germline): SGHDN, FVKESK. CDR3 length equals 15 residues. V lost 4 bases and J lost 0, with 10 bases in between. CDR3 in amino acids: CASSRDSRSGNTIYF. The CDR3 DNA sequence: TGTGCCAGCAGCCGAGACAGTCGCTCTGGAAACACCATATATTTT.

The rearrangement joins TRBV10-2 to TRBJ1-3, with a possible D match to TRBD1 (6 bases). V was pared by 3 bases and J by 4 bases, with 10 bases between. The V gene's germline CDR1 is WSHSY and CDR2 SAAADI. CDR3 length equals 14 residues. The CDR3 DNA follows: TGCGCCAGCAGTGAACAGGGTTCGGGAAACACCATATATTTT. Protein: CASSEQGSGNTIYF.

This chain connects TRBV9 to TRBJ2-7; 7 bases are a match to TRBD1. The CDR3 is 16 amino acids. With 0 bases clipped from V and 7 bases from J, the junction kept 13 bases outside the gene matches. In germline, CDR1 is SGDLS, CDR2 YYNGEE. DNA of the CDR3: TGTGCCAGCAGCGTAGCTCAGCCAGGGGGACCTCTTGAGCAGTACTTC. It specifies CASSVAQPGGPLEQYF.